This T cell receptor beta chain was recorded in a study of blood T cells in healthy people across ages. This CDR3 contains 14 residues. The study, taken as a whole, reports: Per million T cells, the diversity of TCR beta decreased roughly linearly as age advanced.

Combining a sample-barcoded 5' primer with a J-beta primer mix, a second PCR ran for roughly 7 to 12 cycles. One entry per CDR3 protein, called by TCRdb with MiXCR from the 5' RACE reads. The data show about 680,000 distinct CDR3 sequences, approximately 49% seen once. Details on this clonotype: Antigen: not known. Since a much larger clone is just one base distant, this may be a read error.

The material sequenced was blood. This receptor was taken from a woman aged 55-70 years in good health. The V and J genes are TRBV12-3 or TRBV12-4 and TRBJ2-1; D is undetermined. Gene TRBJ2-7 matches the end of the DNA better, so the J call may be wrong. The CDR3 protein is CASSFVGSYNEQYF. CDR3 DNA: TGTGCCAGCAGTTTTGTCGGCTCCTACAATGAGCAGTACTTC.